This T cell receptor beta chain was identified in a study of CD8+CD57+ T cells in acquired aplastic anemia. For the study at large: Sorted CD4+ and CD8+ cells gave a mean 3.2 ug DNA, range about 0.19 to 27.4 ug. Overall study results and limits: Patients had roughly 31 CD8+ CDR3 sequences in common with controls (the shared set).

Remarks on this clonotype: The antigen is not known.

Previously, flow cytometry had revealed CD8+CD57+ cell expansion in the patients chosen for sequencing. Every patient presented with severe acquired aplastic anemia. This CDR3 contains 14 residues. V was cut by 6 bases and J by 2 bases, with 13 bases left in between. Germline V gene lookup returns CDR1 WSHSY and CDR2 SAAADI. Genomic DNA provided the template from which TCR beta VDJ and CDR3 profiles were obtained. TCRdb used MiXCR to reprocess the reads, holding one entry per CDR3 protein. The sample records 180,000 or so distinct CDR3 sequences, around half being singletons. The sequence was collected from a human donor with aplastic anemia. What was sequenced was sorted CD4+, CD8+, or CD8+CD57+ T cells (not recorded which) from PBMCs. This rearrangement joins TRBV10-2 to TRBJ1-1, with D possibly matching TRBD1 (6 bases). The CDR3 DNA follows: TGCGCCAGCAGGGGGGCTTCACGCAACACTGAAGCTTTCTTT. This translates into CASRGASRNTEAFF.